Listed below are T cell receptor beta chains from one sample, sequenced in a study of T-cell reconstitution after alpha-beta-depleted transplantation in children. TCRdb itself ran the PCR reads through MiXCR, one entry per CDR3 protein. This table has hundreds of thousands of distinct CDR3 sequences, under 20% appearing once. Sequenced here: PBMCs, mostly from graft donor cells, sampled 360 days after TCRalphabeta/CD19-depleted stem cell transplant. These receptors all stem from a male patient aged 2 to 10 who had a stem cell transplant for acute lymphoblastic leukemia, so the T cells may come from the graft donor. Each CDR3 is given with its conserved first and last residue. Fields, in order: J gene, CDR3 length, clone size, D gene, V gene, CDR3 protein, CDR3 DNA. D genes are given only for firm matches. Size is omitted from some rows. Given values are once, few, many or a class for expanded clones.

j_gene: TRBJ2-7
len: 12
abundance: -
d_gene: -
v_gene: TRBV7-8
CDR3aa: CASSSTPYEQYF
CDR3nt: TGTGCCAGCAGCTCAACCCCTTACGAGCAGTACTTC

j_gene: TRBJ2-5
len: 16
abundance: -
d_gene: TRBD2
v_gene: TRBV4-1
CDR3aa: CASSQEALAAQETQYF
CDR3nt: TGCGCCAGCAGCCAAGAGGCACTAGCGGCTCAAGAGACCCAGTACTTC

j_gene: TRBJ2-1
len: 15
abundance: few
d_gene: TRBD2
v_gene: TRBV20-1
CDR3aa: CSARDASGRVLEQFF
CDR3nt: TGCAGTGCTAGAGATGCTAGCGGGAGGGTTTTAGAGCAGTTCTTC

j_gene: TRBJ1-5
len: 16
abundance: -
d_gene: TRBD1
v_gene: TRBV11-2
CDR3aa: CASSLGPTGASQPQHF
CDR3nt: TGTGCCAGCAGCTTAGGACCAACAGGGGCGAGTCAGCCCCAGCATTTT

j_gene: TRBJ2-1
len: 15
abundance: many
d_gene: TRBD2
v_gene: TRBV4-3
CDR3aa: CASSQDGGRVWEQFF
CDR3nt: TGCGCCAGCAGCCAAGATGGCGGGAGGGTCTGGGAGCAGTTCTTC

j_gene: TRBJ2-6
len: 17
abundance: many
d_gene: -
v_gene: TRBV10-3
CDR3aa: CAISESRQISGANVLTF
CDR3nt: TGTGCCATCAGTGAGTCGCGACAGATTTCTGGGGCCAACGTCCTGACTTTC

j_gene: TRBJ1-1
len: 12
abundance: -
d_gene: TRBD1
v_gene: TRBV28
CDR3aa: CASSWQGGGAFF
CDR3nt: TGTGCCAGCAGTTGGCAGGGGGGGGGAGCTTTCTTT

j_gene: TRBJ2-2
len: 16
abundance: -
d_gene: -
v_gene: TRBV9
CDR3aa: CASSVVGGVNTGELFF
CDR3nt: TGTGCCAGCAGCGTAGTCGGAGGGGTTAACACCGGGGAGCTGTTTTTT

j_gene: TRBJ2-2
len: 15
abundance: many
d_gene: -
v_gene: TRBV28
CDR3aa: CASSSPRGGGGELFF
CDR3nt: TGTGCCAGCAGTTCCCCCCGGGGAGGGGGCGGGGAGCTGTTTTTT

j_gene: TRBJ2-7
len: 11
abundance: -
d_gene: -
v_gene: TRBV6-5
CDR3aa: CASRRQDEQYF
CDR3nt: TGTGCCAGCAGGCGACAGGACGAGCAGTACTTC

j_gene: TRBJ2-2
len: 16
abundance: few
d_gene: -
v_gene: TRBV7-9
CDR3aa: CASSYAGALDTGELFF
CDR3nt: TGTGCCAGCAGCTATGCGGGTGCTTTGGACACCGGGGAGCTGTTTTTT

j_gene: TRBJ2-1
len: 15
abundance: -
d_gene: -
v_gene: TRBV5-8
CDR3aa: CASSLVASAYNEQFF
CDR3nt: TGTGCCAGCAGCTTGGTAGCTAGCGCCTACAATGAGCAGTTCTTC

j_gene: TRBJ2-7
len: 15
abundance: few
d_gene: TRBD2
v_gene: TRBV20-1
CDR3aa: CSAIGPSGSYYEQYF
CDR3nt: TGCAGTGCTATAGGGCCTAGCGGATCATACTACGAGCAGTACTTC

j_gene: TRBJ2-1
len: 15
abundance: few
d_gene: TRBD2
v_gene: TRBV2
CDR3aa: CASSDEQPPSSGGFF
CDR3nt: TGTGCCAGCAGTGATGAACAACCCCCGTCTAGCGGGGGGTTCTTC

j_gene: TRBJ2-3
len: 18
abundance: -
d_gene: TRBD2
v_gene: TRBV28
CDR3aa: CASSLGTWRRENTDTQYF
CDR3nt: TGTGCCAGCAGTTTAGGGACCTGGCGGCGGGAGAACACAGATACGCAGTATTTT

j_gene: TRBJ2-1
len: 13
abundance: -
d_gene: -
v_gene: TRBV7-2
CDR3aa: CASSLEGRRLQFF
CDR3nt: TGTGCCAGCAGCTTAGAGGGCCGTAGACTGCAGTTCTTC

j_gene: TRBJ1-5
len: 14
abundance: once
d_gene: -
v_gene: TRBV18
CDR3aa: CASSIQGKNQPQHF
CDR3nt: TGTGCCAGCTCAATCCAGGGTAAAAATCAGCCCCAGCATTTT

j_gene: TRBJ2-2
len: 15
abundance: few
d_gene: -
v_gene: TRBV4-1
CDR3aa: CASSQGASFTGELFF
CDR3nt: TGCGCCAGCAGCCAAGGGGCCTCTTTTACCGGGGAGCTGTTTTTT

j_gene: TRBJ2-7
len: 17
abundance: -
d_gene: TRBD2
v_gene: TRBV20-1
CDR3aa: CSASPSYLAGARGEQYF
CDR3nt: TGCAGTGCTAGTCCCAGTTATCTAGCGGGAGCCCGTGGTGAGCAGTACTTC

j_gene: TRBJ2-2
len: 18
abundance: few
d_gene: -
v_gene: TRBV21-1
CDR3aa: CASSPLYPGTGNTGELFF
CDR3nt: TGTGCCAGCAGCCCTCTCTATCCAGGGACAGGGAACACCGGGGAGCTGTTTTTT

j_gene: TRBJ1-3
len: 16
abundance: few
d_gene: -
v_gene: TRBV28
CDR3aa: CASRVARRTSGNTIYF
CDR3nt: TGTGCCAGCAGGGTTGCCAGGAGGACATCTGGAAACACCATATATTTT